This is a list of T cell receptor beta chains from one sample in a study of cytomegalovirus exposure and HLA in healthy donors. The table came from immunoSEQ multiplex PCR; TCRdb's copy has only in-frame clones and leaves some out. The table includes 100,000 to 150,000 clones, roughly 84% detected once. Sequencing was carried out using PBMCs. All receptors derive from a man in his forties or fifties in good health and CMV-seronegative. The CDR3 runs from the conserved cysteine through the conserved F or W. A D gene is named only where the DNA matches it firmly. Rows may omit the clone size; those that give it use once, few, many or a size class.

V gene	CDR3 length	D gene	J gene	clone size	CDR3 protein	CDR3 DNA
TRBV5-1	14	.	TRBJ1-1	.	CASSGGPMNTEAFF	TGCGCCAGCAGCGGTGGGCCTATGAACACTGAAGCTTTCTTT
TRBV29-1	14	TRBD1	TRBJ1-5	.	CSVQDRASNQPQHF	TGCAGCGTCCAAGACAGGGCCAGCAATCAGCCCCAGCATTTT
TRBV19	15	.	TRBJ2-7	.	CASSIGQLLGYEQYF	TGTGCCAGTAGTATCGGACAGCTCCTAGGCTACGAGCAGTACTTC
TRBV4-1	11	.	TRBJ2-7	.	CASSHHYEQYF	TGCGCCAGCAGCCACCATTACGAGCAGTACTTC
TRBV19	16	.	TRBJ1-5	.	CASSIREGGSNQPQHF	TGTGCCAGTAGTATTCGGGAAGGGGGAAGCAATCAGCCCCAGCATTTT
TRBV9	16	TRBD1	TRBJ1-3	.	CASSKTGTGGGNTIYF	TGTGCCAGCAGCAAAACCGGGACAGGGGGCGGAAACACCATATATTTT
TRBV5-6	16	TRBD1	TRBJ1-2	.	CASSFRTGLTNYGYTF	TGTGCCAGCAGCTTCCGGACAGGGCTCACTAACTATGGCTACACCTTC
TRBV19	14	TRBD1	TRBJ1-1	.	CASSQRAPNRGAFF	TGTGCCAGCAGCCAACGAGCACCGAACAGGGGTGCTTTCTTT
TRBV2	14	.	TRBJ1-5	.	CASTPSGGDQPQHF	TGTGCCAGCACCCCGTCGGGGGGAGATCAGCCCCAGCATTTT
TRBV7-9	15	.	TRBJ2-7	.	CASSSGQTSPYEQYF	TGTGCCAGCAGCTCCGGACAGACGAGCCCCTACGAGCAGTACTTC
TRBV27	15	.	TRBJ1-2	once	CASSFSTGFYYGYTF	TGTGCCAGCAGTTTTAGTACGGGGTTCTACTATGGCTACACCTTC
TRBV19	15	.	TRBJ1-6	.	CASSILSGDNSPLHF	TGTGCCAGTAGTATTCTGTCAGGGGATAATTCACCCCTCCACTTT
TRBV5-1	14	.	TRBJ2-7	once	CASSLGTVPYEQYF	TGCGCCAGCAGCTTGGGCACGGTACCCTACGAGCAGTACTTC
TRBV5-6	16	.	TRBJ2-5	.	CASSSYPDSLQETQYF	TGTGCCAGCAGCTCATACCCGGACAGCCTCCAAGAGACCCAGTACTTC
TRBV30	15	.	TRBJ1-4	.	CAWSAGVLTNEKLFF	TGTGCCTGGAGTGCGGGGGTATTAACTAATGAAAAACTGTTTTTT
TRBV14	14	.	TRBJ1-2	.	CASSQVSGRVGYTF	TGTGCCAGCAGCCAAGTCTCCGGGAGAGTTGGCTACACCTTC
TRBV7-9	14	.	TRBJ2-7	.	CASSENPGEDEQYF	TGTGCCAGCAGCGAAAATCCAGGGGAAGACGAGCAGTACTTC
TRBV13	14	TRBD1	TRBJ1-4	.	CASSPWTGNEKLFF	TGTGCCAGCAGCCCCTGGACAGGGAATGAAAAACTGTTTTTT
TRBV2	11	.	TRBJ2-1	.	CASSDYYEQFF	TGTGCCAGCAGTGATTACTATGAGCAGTTCTTC
TRBV25-1	11	.	TRBJ2-3	.	CASSWQGAQYF	TGTGCCAGCAGCTGGCAGGGCGCGCAGTATTTT
TRBV5-1	15	.	TRBJ2-1	.	CASNPDRSSYNEQFF	TGCGCCAGCAACCCTGACAGGAGCTCCTACAATGAGCAGTTCTTC
TRBV9	14	.	TRBJ2-1	.	CASSEDSNYNEQFF	TGTGCCAGCAGCGAGGACAGTAACTACAATGAGCAGTTCTTC
TRBV2	14	TRBD2	TRBJ2-2	.	CASSELAGTGELFF	TGTGCCAGCAGTGAGCTAGCGGGCACCGGGGAGCTGTTTTTT
TRBV12-5	13	.	TRBJ1-2	.	CASGSWDTYGYTF	TGTGCTAGTGGTTCTTGGGACACCTATGGCTACACCTTC
TRBV7-7	13	TRBD1	TRBJ2-1	.	CASSFDRDNEQFF	TGTGCTAGCAGCTTCGACAGGGACAATGAGCAGTTCTTC
TRBV5-6	15	.	TRBJ2-5	.	CASSLTGQGQETQYF	TGTGCCAGCAGCTTGACAGGTCAAGGACAAGAGACCCAGTACTTC
TRBV10-1	16	.	TRBJ2-3	few	CASSESSSGGPDTQYF	TGCGCCAGCAGTGAGTCATCATCGGGGGGCCCAGATACGCAGTATTTT
TRBV29-1	12	.	TRBJ2-1	.	CSALAPYNEQFF	TGCAGCGCCTTAGCCCCCTACAATGAGCAGTTCTTC
TRBV7-9	13	.	TRBJ2-7	.	CASSLPGIGHQYF	TGTGCCAGCAGCCTACCAGGGATTGGCCACCAGTACTTC
TRBV4-2	16	.	TRBJ1-2	.	CASSQDLGDRGGGYTF	TGTGCCAGCAGCCAAGATCTAGGCGATAGGGGCGGCGGCTACACCTTC
TRBV19	15	TRBD1	TRBJ2-7	.	CASSIGGGPAYEQYF	TGTGCCAGTAGTATAGGAGGGGGCCCAGCCTACGAGCAGTACTTC
TRBV9	13	.	TRBJ2-3	.	CASSVGGEDTQYF	TGTGCCAGCAGCGTAGGGGGGGAGGATACGCAGTATTTT
TRBV4-2	15	.	TRBJ2-7	.	CASSQEGAGLWEQYF	TGTGCCAGCAGCCAAGAGGGCGCGGGACTCTGGGAGCAGTACTTC
TRBV7-6	14	.	TRBJ2-1	.	CASSLEGVGGEQFF	TGTGCCAGCAGCTTAGAAGGGGTGGGCGGTGAGCAGTTCTTC
TRBV4-1	13	.	TRBJ1-3	.	CASSQSLGNTIYF	TGCGCCAGCAGCCAATCGTTGGGAAACACCATATATTTT
TRBV5-1	14	TRBD1	TRBJ2-3	.	CASKDRAPWDTQYF	TGCGCCAGCAAGGACAGGGCCCCCTGGGATACGCAGTATTTT
TRBV30	13	.	TRBJ1-5	few	CAWSVRGNQPQHF	TGTGCCTGGAGTGTACGGGGGAATCAGCCCCAGCATTTT
TRBV5-1	14	TRBD1	TRBJ1-1	once	CASRAGTGDTEAFF	TGCGCCAGCAGGGCCGGGACAGGGGACACTGAAGCTTTCTTT
TRBV10-3	13	.	TRBJ1-3	.	CAISEEAGNTIYF	TGTGCCATCAGTGAGGAGGCTGGAAACACCATATATTTT
TRBV7-9	15	TRBD2	TRBJ2-1	.	CASIKSGVGYNEQFF	TGTGCCAGCATCAAGAGCGGGGTTGGCTACAATGAGCAGTTCTTC
TRBV5-6	16	.	TRBJ1-2	.	CASSPRRTGGPNGYTF	TGTGCCAGCAGCCCCCGTCGGACGGGGGGGCCTAATGGCTACACCTTC
TRBV2	14	TRBD1	TRBJ2-7	once	CASTWDRGAYEQYF	TGTGCCAGCACTTGGGACAGGGGAGCCTACGAGCAGTACTTC
TRBV10-2	16	.	TRBJ2-7	.	CTSSERGQGGSYEQYF	TGCACCAGCAGTGAAAGGGGCCAGGGAGGTTCCTACGAGCAGTACTTC
TRBV5-1	15	.	TRBJ2-5	.	CASSSDAYQGETQYF	TGCGCCAGCAGCTCCGATGCCTATCAGGGGGAGACCCAGTACTTC
TRBV9	13	TRBD1	TRBJ2-7	.	CASSVGTGSEQYF	TGTGCCAGCAGCGTAGGGACAGGGAGCGAGCAGTACTTC